Listed below are T cell receptor beta chains from one sample, sequenced in a study of T cell responses to AZD1222 COVID-19 vaccine. TCRdb keeps only in-frame clones here, not all; method: immunoSEQ multiplex PCR. Of tens of thousands of clones in the sample, around 80% are singletons; the top ten hold 9% to 14%. The sample consisted of peripheral blood, taken on day 0 of AZD1222 vaccination. These receptors were taken from an adult in good health. CDR3s leave out the opening cysteine and the closing phenylalanine or tryptophan. Each record gives: V gene, J gene, CDR3 protein.

TRBV6-5,TRBJ1-1,ASTLGQVSQPGPF
TRBV7-2,TRBJ2-7,ASSTAGTSSYEQY
TRBV7-6,TRBJ2-2,ASTKDWNTGELF
TRBV28,TRBJ1-2,ASSLWTGGMMGGYT
TRBV4-1,TRBJ2-7,ASSSGESYEQY
TRBV3-1/TRBV3-2,TRBJ2-6,ASSQKGANVLT
TRBV19,TRBJ1-5,ASSIVTDNQPQH
TRBV3-1/TRBV3-2,TRBJ2-5,ASSLNIRQTVETQY
TRBV18,TRBJ1-3,ASSSSPVRTFGNTIY
TRBV5-1,TRBJ2-1,ASKMAGDEHNEQF
TRBV20-1,TRBJ1-1,SAPGGAF
TRBV7-8,TRBJ2-3,ASSLVDATSTDTQY
TRBV7-3,TRBJ2-5,ASSLTSATYQETQY
TRBV7-9,TRBJ2-7,ASSLSDRGPYEQY
TRBV19,TRBJ2-7,ASSTITQVPTSYEQY
TRBV24-1,TRBJ2-2,ATSDPSGPRTGELF
TRBV3-1/TRBV3-2,TRBJ1-1,ASSQDGLLGEAF
TRBV4-1,TRBJ1-2,ASSQPIITGTPENYGYT
TRBV27,TRBJ2-7,ASPEGGGAVYEQY
TRBV7-9,TRBJ2-5,ASSQTGTQETQY
TRBV28,TRBJ1-5,ASSLYPGGDRRNQPQH
TRBV18,TRBJ1-5,ASSGGGNSNQPQH
TRBV6-4,TRBJ2-6,ASSDSRSGANVLT
TRBV28,TRBJ2-7,ASISRDRGLYEQY
TRBV9,TRBJ1-2,ASSGDSYGYT
TRBV11-1,TRBJ2-2,ASSGVMATGELF
TRBV6-6,TRBJ2-1,ASRPGLAGSWQF
TRBV19,TRBJ1-5,ASSPEVGRLSNQPQH
TRBV30,TRBJ2-1,AWKNPGNEQF
TRBV7-8,TRBJ2-7,ASSSLADNRGWGFEQY
TRBV6-6,TRBJ1-5,ASSYGSDQPQH
TRBV11-2,TRBJ1-2,ASGPLVGRDLDGYT
TRBV9,TRBJ1-2,ASSGIFGRPIGYT
TRBV6-2/TRBV6-3,TRBJ1-5,ASTPTGGTFGPQH
TRBV27,TRBJ2-7,ASSLGGRVDSYEQY
TRBV18,TRBJ1-2,ASSLGDRGSGYT
TRBV19,TRBJ2-2,ASTAGRSTGELF
TRBV10-2,TRBJ1-1,ASGGTGNTEAF
TRBV6-6,TRBJ1-1,ASSSPTQNTEAF
TRBV4-1,TRBJ2-1,ASSQVGGSHNEQF
TRBV18,TRBJ2-2,ASSPLERTLANTGELF
TRBV6-5,TRBJ2-5,ASRGGGAAETQY
TRBV30,TRBJ2-2,AWNDRGLTGELF
TRBV19,TRBJ1-2,ASRPTGGESGYT
TRBV29-1,TRBJ1-1,SVTRQGRSTEAF
TRBV10-2,TRBJ2-7,ATQRRTPDEQY
TRBV6-1,TRBJ2-1,ASSELAGAYNEQF
TRBV15,TRBJ2-2,ATSTGAQTGELF
TRBV5-6,TRBJ2-7,ASSTGDSYEQY
TRBV5-1,TRBJ2-5,ASSSLGEETQY
TRBV5-1,TRBJ1-6,ASSLAAEINSPLH
TRBV12-3/TRBV12-4,TRBJ1-2,ASSSFAGSYT
TRBV5-1,TRBJ2-3,ASSPGLAEAIPDTQY
TRBV3-1/TRBV3-2,TRBJ1-5,ASSLSWRGNQPQH
TRBV5-1,TRBJ2-7,ASSLGLVRYEQY
TRBV7-3,TRBJ2-1,ASSSDRDEQF
TRBV19,TRBJ1-2,ASSIVSPDGYT
TRBV6-2/TRBV6-3,TRBJ2-5,ASSYEMGKETQY
TRBV24-1,TRBJ2-3,ATSPLFAGGPDTQY
TRBV5-4,TRBJ2-1,ASSYDGGGAYNEQF